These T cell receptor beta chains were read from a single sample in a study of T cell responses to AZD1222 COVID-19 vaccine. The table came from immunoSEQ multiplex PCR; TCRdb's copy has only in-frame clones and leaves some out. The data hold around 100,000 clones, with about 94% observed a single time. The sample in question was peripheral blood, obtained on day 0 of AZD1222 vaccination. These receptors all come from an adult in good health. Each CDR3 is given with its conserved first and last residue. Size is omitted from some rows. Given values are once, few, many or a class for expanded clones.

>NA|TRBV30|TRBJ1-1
CAWAWQTNTEAFF
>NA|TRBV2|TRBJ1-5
CASSDPYSNQPQHF
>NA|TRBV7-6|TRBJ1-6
CASSLAPQRNSPLHF
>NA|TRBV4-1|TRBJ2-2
CASSQVPGGGDTGELFF
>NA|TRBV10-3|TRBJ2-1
CAISDILAKNSYNEQFF
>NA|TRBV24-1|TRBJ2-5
CATSDFETQYF
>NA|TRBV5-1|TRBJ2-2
CASSLAAGDLGELFF
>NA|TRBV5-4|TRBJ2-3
CASSLGLATQYF
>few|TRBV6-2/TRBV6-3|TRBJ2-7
CASSTSSGLSYEQYF
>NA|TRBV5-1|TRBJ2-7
CASSLALPGQAYEQYF
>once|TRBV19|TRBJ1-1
CASTPRSGSDTEAFF
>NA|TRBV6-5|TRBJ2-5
CALLSRGLGETQYF
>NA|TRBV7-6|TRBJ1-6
CASSLDSGGFNSPLHF
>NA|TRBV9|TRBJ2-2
CASSGSGGGELFF
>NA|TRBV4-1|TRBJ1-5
CASSQEFYRTDFNQPQHF
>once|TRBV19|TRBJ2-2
CASKTLAGPKTGELFF